This T cell receptor beta chain originates from a study of T cells in Graves' hyperthyroidism and ophthalmopathy. Study observations and caveats: Researchers found most expanded thyroid clonotypes above 0.001 in blood as well.

RNA transcripts provided the source from which TCR beta CDR3 regions were amplified. In the first-round RT-PCR of the TCR CDR3, the HTBI primer set was used. TCRdb re-called the multiplex PCR reads with MiXCR, one entry per CDR3 protein. Of about 400,000 distinct CDR3 sequences listed, under 15% are singletons. Recently diagnosed hyperthyroidism of less than 2 months' duration affected patients aged 18 to 65. Exclusions: uncontrolled infection, other autoimmune disease, pregnancy, lactation. PBMCs were obtained from 10 ml fresh peripheral blood. V was pared by 4 bases and J by 4 bases, with 11 bases between. The CDR3 loop spans 13 amino acids. The germline CDR1 and CDR2 sequences are GTSNPN and SVGIG (reference sequence). This clonotype was counted many times. Its antigen is unknown.

The receptor's source is a woman aged 25 to 45 with Graves' hyperthyroidism. Sequenced material: blood. V usage is TRBV30 and J usage is TRBJ1-5, with unresolved D. CDR3: CAWTERENQPQHF. The CDR3 nucleotides are TGTGCCTGGACGGAGAGGGAAAATCAGCCCCAGCATTTT.